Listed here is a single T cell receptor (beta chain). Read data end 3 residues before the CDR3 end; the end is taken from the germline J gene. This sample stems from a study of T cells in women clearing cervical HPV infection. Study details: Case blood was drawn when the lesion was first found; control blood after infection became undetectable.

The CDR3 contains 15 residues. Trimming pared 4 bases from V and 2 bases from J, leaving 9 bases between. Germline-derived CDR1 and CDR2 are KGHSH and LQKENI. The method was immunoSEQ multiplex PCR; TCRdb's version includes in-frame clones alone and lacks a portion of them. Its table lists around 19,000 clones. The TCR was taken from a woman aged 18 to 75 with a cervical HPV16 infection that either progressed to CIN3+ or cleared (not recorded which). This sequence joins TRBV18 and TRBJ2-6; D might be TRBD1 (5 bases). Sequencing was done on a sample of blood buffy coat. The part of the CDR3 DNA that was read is TGTGCCAGCTCACTTCAGGGTCCTGGGGCCAACGTC. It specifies CASSLQGPGANV. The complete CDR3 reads CASSLQGPGANVLTF.